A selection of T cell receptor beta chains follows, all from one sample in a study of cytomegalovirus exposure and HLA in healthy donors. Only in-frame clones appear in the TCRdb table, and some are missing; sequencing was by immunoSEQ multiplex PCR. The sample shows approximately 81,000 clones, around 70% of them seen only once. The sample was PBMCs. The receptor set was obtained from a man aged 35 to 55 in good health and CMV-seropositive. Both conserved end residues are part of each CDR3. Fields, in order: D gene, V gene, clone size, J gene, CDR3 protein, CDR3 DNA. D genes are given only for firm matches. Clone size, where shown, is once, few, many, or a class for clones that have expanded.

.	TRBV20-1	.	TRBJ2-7	CSASLSSEQYF	TGCAGTGCTAGCCTCTCGTCCGAGCAGTACTTC
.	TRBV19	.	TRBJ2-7	CASSIFQGGEQYF	TGTGCCAGTAGTATTTTTCAGGGAGGCGAGCAGTACTTC
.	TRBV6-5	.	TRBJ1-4	CASRSPNEKLFF	TGTGCCAGTCGGTCCCCTAATGAAAAACTGTTTTTT
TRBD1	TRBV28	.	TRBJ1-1	CASRDRGLNTEAFF	TGTGCCAGCAGGGACAGGGGCCTGAACACTGAAGCTTTCTTT
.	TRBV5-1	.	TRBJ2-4	CASSLDPRGEAKNIQYF	TGCGCCAGCAGCTTGGACCCCCGGGGTGAGGCCAAAAACATTCAGTACTTC
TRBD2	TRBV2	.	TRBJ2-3	CASGLAGGPDTQYF	TGTGCCAGCGGGCTAGCGGGAGGCCCAGATACGCAGTATTTT
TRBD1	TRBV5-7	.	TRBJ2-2	CASSLRGPNTGELFF	TGTGCCAGCAGCTTGAGGGGGCCGAACACCGGGGAGCTGTTTTTT
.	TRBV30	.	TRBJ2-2	CAWSARSTGELFF	TGTGCCTGGAGTGCTAGAAGCACCGGGGAGCTGTTTTTT
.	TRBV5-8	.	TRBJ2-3	CASSHRTYGTDTQYF	TGTGCCAGCAGCCACCGGACTTACGGCACAGATACGCAGTATTTT
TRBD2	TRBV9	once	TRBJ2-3	CASSERSGSVADTQYF	TGTGCCAGCAGCGAACGGAGCGGGAGTGTAGCAGATACGCAGTATTTT
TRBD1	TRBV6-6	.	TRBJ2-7	CASSWTGNSYEQYF	TGTGCCAGCAGCTGGACAGGGAATTCCTACGAGCAGTACTTC
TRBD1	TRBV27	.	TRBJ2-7	CASSLQGASYEQYF	TGTGCCAGCAGTCTACAGGGGGCCTCCTACGAGCAGTACTTC
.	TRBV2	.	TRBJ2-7	CASSPSGQGRTYEQYF	TGTGCCAGCAGCCCATCCGGCCAGGGGCGGACCTACGAGCAGTACTTC
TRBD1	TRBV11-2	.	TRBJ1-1	CASSLGRTGGTEAFF	TGTGCCAGCAGCTTAGGTCGGACAGGGGGCACTGAAGCTTTCTTT
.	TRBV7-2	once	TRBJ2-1	CASSFKRSVRGNEQFF	TGTGCCAGCAGCTTTAAGCGTTCGGTCAGGGGCAATGAGCAGTTCTTC
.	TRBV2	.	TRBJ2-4	CASINDGAVAKNIQYF	TGTGCCAGCATTAACGACGGCGCGGTAGCCAAAAACATTCAGTACTTC
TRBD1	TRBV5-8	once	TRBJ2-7	CASSERTGRLYEQYF	TGTGCCAGCAGCGAAAGGACAGGGAGGCTCTACGAGCAGTACTTC
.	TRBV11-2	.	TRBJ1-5	CASSSGQFNQPQHF	TGTGCCAGCAGCTCAGGACAGTTCAATCAGCCCCAGCATTTT
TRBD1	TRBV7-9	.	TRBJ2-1	CASSLGTGTGGNEQFF	TGTGCCAGCAGCTTAGGCACCGGGACAGGGGGCAATGAGCAGTTCTTC
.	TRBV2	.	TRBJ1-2	CASGLKDGYTF	TGTGCCAGCGGACTAAAGGACGGCTACACCTTC
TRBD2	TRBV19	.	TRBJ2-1	CASSIGKREGPSYNEQFF	TGTGCCAGTAGTATCGGGAAGCGGGAGGGCCCCTCCTACAATGAGCAGTTCTTC
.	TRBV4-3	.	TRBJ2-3	CASSQDILASDTQYF	TGCGCCAGCAGCCAAGACATTCTAGCGTCAGATACGCAGTATTTT
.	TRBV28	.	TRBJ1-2	CASRPGLGGGYTF	TGTGCCAGCAGACCTGGGCTAGGGGGTGGCTACACCTTC
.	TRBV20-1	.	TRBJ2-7	CSAPVSYEQYF	TGCAGTGCTCCCGTCTCCTACGAGCAGTACTTC
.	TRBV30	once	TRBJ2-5	CAWTRNMGQETQYF	TGTGCCTGGACCAGGAATATGGGCCAAGAGACCCAGTACTTC
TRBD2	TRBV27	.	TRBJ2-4	CASSLSGGNIQYF	TGTGCCAGCAGTTTATCGGGGGGGAACATTCAGTACTTC
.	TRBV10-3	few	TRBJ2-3	CAISEGGSLYF	TGTGCCATCAGTGAGGGGGGGAGTCTGTATTTT
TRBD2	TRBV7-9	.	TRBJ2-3	CASSSRTSAGTDTQYF	TGTGCCAGCAGCTCCCGGACTAGCGCGGGGACAGATACGCAGTATTTT
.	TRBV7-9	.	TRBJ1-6	CASSFTGSLNSPLHF	TGTGCCAGCAGCTTTACGGGATCCCTTAATTCACCCCTCCACTTT
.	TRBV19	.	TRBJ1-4	CASSIPGGRGEKLFF	TGTGCCAGTAGTATTCCCGGGGGAAGAGGTGAAAAACTGTTTTTT
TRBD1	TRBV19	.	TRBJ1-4	CASRDRGATNEKLFF	TGTGCCAGCAGGGACAGGGGAGCAACTAATGAAAAACTGTTTTTT
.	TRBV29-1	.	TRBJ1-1	CSVRQELNTEAFF	TGCAGCGTAAGACAGGAACTGAACACTGAAGCTTTCTTT
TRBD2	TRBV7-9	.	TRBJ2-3	CASSLTRTSGGAGDTQYF	TGTGCCAGCAGCCTTACACGGACTAGCGGGGGGGCCGGAGATACGCAGTATTTT
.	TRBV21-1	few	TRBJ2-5	CASSAAGFQETQYF	TGTGCCAGCAGCGCGGCCGGGTTCCAAGAGACCCAGTACTTC
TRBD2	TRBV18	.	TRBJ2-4	CASSPLQGGENIQYF	TGTGCCAGCTCACCACTTCAGGGAGGGGAAAACATTCAGTACTTC
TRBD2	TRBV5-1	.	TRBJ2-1	CASSLAGVQDEQFF	TGCGCCAGCAGCCTAGCGGGAGTTCAGGATGAGCAGTTCTTC
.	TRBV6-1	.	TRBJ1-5	CASSAPGGGNQPQHF	TGTGCCAGCAGTGCTCCTGGGGGCGGTAATCAGCCCCAGCATTTT
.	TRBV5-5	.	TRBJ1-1	CASSSPTGFVAEAFF	TGTGCCAGCAGCTCACCCACAGGGTTTGTGGCTGAAGCTTTCTTT
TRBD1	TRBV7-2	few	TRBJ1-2	CASTQGQDRGRNGYTF	TGTGCCAGCACCCAGGGTCAGGACAGGGGAAGGAATGGCTACACCTTC
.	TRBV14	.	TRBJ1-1	CASSQSFPNTEAFF	TGTGCCAGCAGCCAATCCTTCCCGAACACTGAAGCTTTCTTT
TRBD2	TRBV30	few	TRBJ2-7	CAWGTQRESYEQYF	TGTGCCTGGGGGACTCAGCGGGAGTCCTACGAGCAGTACTTC
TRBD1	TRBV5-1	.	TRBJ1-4	CASSRGQGEGPNEKLFF	TGCGCCAGCAGCCGCGGACAGGGTGAAGGACCTAATGAAAAACTGTTTTTT
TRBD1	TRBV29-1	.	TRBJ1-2	CSVGGGQGAGGYTF	TGCAGCGTTGGGGGCGGACAGGGGGCGGGTGGCTACACCTTC
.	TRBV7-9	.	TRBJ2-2	CASQRQIGQGNTGELFF	TGTGCCAGCCAAAGGCAAATTGGGCAGGGAAACACCGGGGAGCTGTTTTTT
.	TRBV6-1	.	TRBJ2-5	CASSDDRASQETQYF	TGTGCCAGCAGCGACGACAGAGCCTCCCAAGAGACCCAGTACTTC
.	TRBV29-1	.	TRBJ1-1	CSVEMGGAVGTEAFF	TGCAGCGTTGAAATGGGGGGGGCTGTGGGCACTGAAGCTTTCTTT
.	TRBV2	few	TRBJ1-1	CASSVPEGGLTEAFF	TGTGCCAGCAGTGTTCCAGAAGGGGGTCTTACTGAAGCTTTCTTT
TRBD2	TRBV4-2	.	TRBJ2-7	CASSPWGLAGNYEQYF	TGTGCCAGCAGCCCGTGGGGACTAGCGGGAAACTACGAGCAGTACTTC
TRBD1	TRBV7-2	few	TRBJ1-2	CASSTSTGGSSGYTF	TGTGCCAGCAGCACTTCCACAGGGGGCTCGAGCGGCTACACCTTC
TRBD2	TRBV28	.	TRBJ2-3	CASSFEREGVTDTQYF	TGTGCCAGCAGTTTCGAGCGGGAGGGGGTCACAGATACGCAGTATTTT